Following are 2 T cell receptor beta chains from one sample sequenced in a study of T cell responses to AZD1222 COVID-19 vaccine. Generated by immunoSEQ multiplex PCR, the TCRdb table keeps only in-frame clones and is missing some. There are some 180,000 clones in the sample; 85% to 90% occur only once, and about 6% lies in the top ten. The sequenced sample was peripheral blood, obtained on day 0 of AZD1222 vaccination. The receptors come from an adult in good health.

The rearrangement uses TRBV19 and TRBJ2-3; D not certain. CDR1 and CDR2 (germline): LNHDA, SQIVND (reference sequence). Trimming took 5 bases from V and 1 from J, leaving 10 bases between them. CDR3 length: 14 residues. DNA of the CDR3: TGTGCCAGTAGTCCGAAGATAGGCACAGATACGCAGTATTTT. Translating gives CASSPKIGTDTQYF.

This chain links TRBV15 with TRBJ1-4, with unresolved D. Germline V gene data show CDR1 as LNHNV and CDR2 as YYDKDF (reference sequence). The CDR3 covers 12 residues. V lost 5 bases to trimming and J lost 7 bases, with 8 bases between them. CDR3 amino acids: CATSSHGEKLFF. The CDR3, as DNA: TGTGCCACCAGCTCTCACGGTGAAAAACTGTTTTTT. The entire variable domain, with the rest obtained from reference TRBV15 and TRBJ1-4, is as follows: DAMVIQNPRYQVTQFGKPVTLSCSQTLNHNVMYWYQQKSSQAPKLLFHYYDKDFNNEADTPDNFQSRRPNTSFCFLDIRSPGLGDTAMYLCATSSHGEKLFFGSGTQLSVL.